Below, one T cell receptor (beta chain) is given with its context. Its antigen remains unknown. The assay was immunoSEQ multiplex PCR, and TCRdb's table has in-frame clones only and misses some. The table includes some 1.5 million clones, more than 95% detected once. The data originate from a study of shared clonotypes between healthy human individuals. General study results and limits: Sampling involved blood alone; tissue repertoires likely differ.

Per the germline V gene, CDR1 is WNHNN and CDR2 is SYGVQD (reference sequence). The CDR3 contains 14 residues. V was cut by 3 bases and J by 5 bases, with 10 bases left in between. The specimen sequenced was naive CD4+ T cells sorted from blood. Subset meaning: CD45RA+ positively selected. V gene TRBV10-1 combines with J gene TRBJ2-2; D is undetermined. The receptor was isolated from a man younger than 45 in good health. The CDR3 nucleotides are TGCGCCAGCAGTGACTCCGGGTTTACCGGGGAGCTGTTTTTT. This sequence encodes CASSDSGFTGELFF.